This T cell receptor beta chain was observed in a study of STAT3 mutations in large granular lymphocyte leukemia. Clones were read by immunoSEQ multiplex PCR, and TCRdb kept only the in-frame ones, dropping some. The sample consists of under 9,500 clones, approximately 88% of them appearing once. Study-wide results and limits: Every T-cell large granular lymphocyte leukemia patient had at least one immunodominant TCR beta clonotype.

The CDR3 spans 14 residues. Looked up from germline, CDR1 is LNHDA and CDR2 is SQIVND (reference sequence). With V trimmed by 7 bases and J by 2 bases, 7 bases remained unmatched. On this clone: Its target is not known.

This receptor was obtained from an older man with T-cell large granular lymphocyte leukemia. Some clones in this sample may be carry-over from other donors' samples. Sequenced input: peripheral blood mononuclear cells. The genes are TRBV19 and TRBJ2-5; 7 bases are a match to TRBD1. CDR3 DNA sequence: TGTGCCAGTACCAAGCAGGGGGATCAAGAGACCCAGTACTTC. It yields the protein CASTKQGDQETQYF.